In its sample, the clone carrying this T cell receptor beta chain was seen many times. Its specificity is not known. CDR1 is SQVTM, CDR2 ANQGSEA, per germline. Trimming removed 1 base at V and 3 bases at J, with 7 bases between. The CDR3 runs to 12 residues. Combining a sample-barcoded 5' primer with a J-beta primer mix, a second PCR ran for roughly 7 to 12 cycles. Each CDR3 protein gets one entry after TCRdb re-called the 5' RACE reads with MiXCR. The sample includes about 1,800,000 distinct CDR3 sequences, about 30% seen only once; the top ten take approximately 7.7%. This sample is drawn from a study of blood T cells in healthy people across ages. Overall study findings and caveats: Among T cells, TCR beta diversity per million cells dropped roughly linearly as age rose.

Sequencing was performed on blood. The receptor's source is a woman in her twenties or thirties in good health. This chain joins TRBV29-1 and TRBJ2-7; D is unclear. The CDR3 loop reads CSVEGGGYEQYF. In DNA form, the CDR3 reads TGCAGCGTTGAAGGGGGTGGCTACGAGCAGTACTTC.